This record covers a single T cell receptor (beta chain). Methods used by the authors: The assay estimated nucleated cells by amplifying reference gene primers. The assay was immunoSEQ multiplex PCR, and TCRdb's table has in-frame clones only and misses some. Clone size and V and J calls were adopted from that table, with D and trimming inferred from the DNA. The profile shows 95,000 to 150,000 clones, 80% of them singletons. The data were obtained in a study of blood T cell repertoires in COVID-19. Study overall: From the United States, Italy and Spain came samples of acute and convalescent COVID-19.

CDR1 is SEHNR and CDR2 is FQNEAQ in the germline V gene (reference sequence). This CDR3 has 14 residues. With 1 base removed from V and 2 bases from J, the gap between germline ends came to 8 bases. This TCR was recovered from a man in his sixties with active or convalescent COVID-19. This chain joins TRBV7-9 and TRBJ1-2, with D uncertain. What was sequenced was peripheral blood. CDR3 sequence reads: CASSLEPENYGYTF. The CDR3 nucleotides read TGTGCCAGCAGCTTAGAACCCGAGAACTATGGCTACACCTTC.